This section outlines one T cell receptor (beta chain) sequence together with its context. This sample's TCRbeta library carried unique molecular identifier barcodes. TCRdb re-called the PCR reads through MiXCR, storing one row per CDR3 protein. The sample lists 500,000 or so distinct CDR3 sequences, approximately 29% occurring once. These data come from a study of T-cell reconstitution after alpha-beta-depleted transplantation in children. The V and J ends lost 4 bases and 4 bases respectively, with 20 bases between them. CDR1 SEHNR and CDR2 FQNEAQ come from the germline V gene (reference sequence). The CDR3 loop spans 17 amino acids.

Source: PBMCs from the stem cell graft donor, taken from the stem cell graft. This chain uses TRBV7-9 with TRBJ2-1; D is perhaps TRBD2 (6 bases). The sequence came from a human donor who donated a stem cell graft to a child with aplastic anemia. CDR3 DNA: TGTGCCAGCAGCTCCCTGGAGTTCGGGAGATCATACAATGAGCAGTTCTTC. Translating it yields CASSSLEFGRSYNEQFF. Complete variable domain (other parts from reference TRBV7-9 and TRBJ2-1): DTGVSQNPRHKITKRGQNVTFRCDPISEHNRLYWYRQTLGQGPEFLTYFQNEAQLEKSRLLSDRFSAERPKGSFSTLEIQRTEQGDSAMYLCASSSLEFGRSYNEQFFGPGTRLTVL.